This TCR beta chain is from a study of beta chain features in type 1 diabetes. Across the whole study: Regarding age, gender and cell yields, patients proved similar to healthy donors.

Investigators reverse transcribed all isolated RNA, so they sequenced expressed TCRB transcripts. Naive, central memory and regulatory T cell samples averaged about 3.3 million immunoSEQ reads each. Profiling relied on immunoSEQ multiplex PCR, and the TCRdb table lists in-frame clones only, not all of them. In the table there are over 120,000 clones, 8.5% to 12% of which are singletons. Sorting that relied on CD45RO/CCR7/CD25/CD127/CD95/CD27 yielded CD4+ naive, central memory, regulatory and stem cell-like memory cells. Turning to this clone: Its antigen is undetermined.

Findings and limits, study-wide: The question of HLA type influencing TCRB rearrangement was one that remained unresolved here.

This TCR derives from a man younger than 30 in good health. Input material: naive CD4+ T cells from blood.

The CDR3 loop reads CASSLRGSTGELFF. In DNA, the CDR3 is TGTGCCAGCAGCTTGAGAGGGTCCACCGGGGAGCTGTTTTTT. This chain connects TRBV5-5 to TRBJ2-2, with a tentative D call TRBD2 (5 bases). The CDR3 runs 14 residues. Germline V gene data show CDR1 as SGHKS and CDR2 as YYEKEE (reference sequence). With 1 base removed from V and 4 bases from J, the gap between germline ends came to 8 bases.